The rows below give T cell receptor beta chains drawn from one sample of a study of CXCR3-negative and CXCR3-positive naive CD8 T cells. TCRdb reprocessed the 5' RACE reads and keeps a single row for each CDR3 protein, giving no DNA. Across roughly 7,200 distinct CDR3 sequences, the top ten clones capture approximately 1.5% of the sample. The sequenced sample consisted of naive CXCR3+ CD8+ T cells from blood. The receptors were sampled from a human donor in good health. Some clones in this sample may be carry-over from other donors' samples. CDR3s include the opening cysteine and the closing phenylalanine or tryptophan. Part of the rows lack a size; the others show once, few, many or a class for expanded clones.

size: .; J: TRBJ2-1; V: TRBV4-3; CDR3: CASSQAGRNEQFF
size: medium-sized; J: TRBJ1-1; V: TRBV20-1; CDR3: CSARIVGNTEAFF
size: .; J: TRBJ2-1; V: TRBV19; CDR3: CASSMDGSSYNEQFF
size: .; J: TRBJ2-2; V: TRBV5-1; CDR3: CASSLGSGNTGELFF
size: .; J: TRBJ2-7; V: TRBV7-8; CDR3: CASSPPSVGEQYF
size: medium-sized; J: TRBJ1-1; V: TRBV7-9; CDR3: CASNSGGILTEAFF
size: .; J: TRBJ2-1; V: TRBV5-5; CDR3: CASSLSAEQFF
size: .; J: TRBJ2-1; V: TRBV5-1; CDR3: CASSLGGTSGSREQFF
size: .; J: TRBJ2-2; V: TRBV2; CDR3: CASSPRQGLTFLSGELFF
size: .; J: TRBJ2-7; V: TRBV4-1; CDR3: CASSQVSAETYEQYF
size: medium-sized; J: TRBJ2-3; V: TRBV20-1; CDR3: CSARWQAADTQYF
size: medium-sized; J: TRBJ1-1; V: TRBV29-1; CDR3: CSAFLARSASPEAFF
size: .; J: TRBJ2-1; V: TRBV28; CDR3: CASSSPLAGAYNEQFF
size: .; J: TRBJ2-1; V: TRBV6-2/TRBV6-3; CDR3: CASSYSIQGNAYNEQFF
size: medium-sized; J: TRBJ1-2; V: TRBV20-1; CDR3: CSARGTIAYGYTF
size: .; J: TRBJ2-3; V: TRBV6-1; CDR3: CASTPTSGTTDTQYF
size: medium-sized; J: TRBJ1-2; V: TRBV28; CDR3: CASSLAGPGYTF
size: .; J: TRBJ2-7; V: TRBV13; CDR3: CASSLGGRTSYEQYF
size: .; J: TRBJ2-2; V: TRBV20-1; CDR3: CSARLRAPGKGAGELFF
size: .; J: TRBJ2-3; V: TRBV6-5; CDR3: CASREFGADTQYF
size: .; J: TRBJ1-1; V: TRBV19; CDR3: CASSIGHEACF
size: .; J: TRBJ2-1; V: TRBV4-1; CDR3: CASSQGHGGNEQFF
size: .; J: TRBJ2-1; V: TRBV6-6; CDR3: CASSYSAGDEQFF
size: .; J: TRBJ2-2; V: TRBV7-2; CDR3: CASSPSSAETGELFF
size: .; J: TRBJ1-1; V: TRBV4-3; CDR3: CASSQVLQGSNTEAFF
size: .; J: TRBJ1-1; V: TRBV14; CDR3: CASSPRHMLNTEAFF
size: medium-sized; J: TRBJ2-1; V: TRBV25-1; CDR3: CASSVMTQYNEQFF
size: medium-sized; J: TRBJ2-5; V: TRBV13; CDR3: CASSMGLAGATETQYF
size: medium-sized; J: TRBJ1-2; V: TRBV29-1; CDR3: CSVYYSGGVNYGYTF
size: .; J: TRBJ2-3; V: TRBV7-8; CDR3: CASSSFADPADTQYF
size: .; J: TRBJ1-2; V: TRBV12-3/TRBV12-4; CDR3: CASSLESGHGYTF
size: medium-sized; J: TRBJ2-1; V: TRBV4-2; CDR3: CASSQVANNEQFF
size: .; J: TRBJ2-7; V: TRBV11-2; CDR3: CASHSGVGYEQYF
size: medium-sized; J: TRBJ2-1; V: TRBV10-3; CDR3: CAISPVGEGNEQFF
size: medium-sized; J: TRBJ2-1; V: TRBV2; CDR3: CASSTQDSWTVNEQFF
size: .; J: TRBJ1-6; V: TRBV28; CDR3: CASSLAVNNSPLHF
size: .; J: TRBJ2-1; V: TRBV19; CDR3: CASSGQRDEQFF
size: .; J: TRBJ2-2; V: TRBV3-2; CDR3: CASNPSGGNTGELFF
size: .; J: TRBJ2-1; V: TRBV20-1; CDR3: CSAEGLHNEQFF
size: medium-sized; J: TRBJ1-2; V: TRBV21-1; CDR3: CASSKVGPMSYGYTF
size: medium-sized; J: TRBJ2-7; V: TRBV27; CDR3: CASSLSGTGTYEQYF
size: .; J: TRBJ1-2; V: TRBV29-1; CDR3: CSVSEGTDYGYTF
size: medium-sized; J: TRBJ2-7; V: TRBV13; CDR3: CASSSPGQSYEQYF
size: medium-sized; J: TRBJ2-2; V: TRBV9; CDR3: CASSVTQGTGELFF
size: medium-sized; J: TRBJ2-1; V: TRBV12-3/TRBV12-4; CDR3: CASSPSANEQFF
size: medium-sized; J: TRBJ2-7; V: TRBV20-1; CDR3: CSARGTRGYEQYF
size: .; J: TRBJ1-1; V: TRBV29-1; CDR3: CSGLGPNTEAFF
size: .; J: TRBJ2-3; V: TRBV18; CDR3: CASSRGSDTDTQYF